This paragraph reports one T cell receptor (beta chain). The source of the sample is a study of shared clonotypes between healthy human individuals. A deep-level run was used for the assay. Replicate sorted-subset PCRs were loaded with 150 to 250 ng DNA, approximately 31,000 T cell genomes. Repertoires were generated with immunoSEQ multiplex PCR, while TCRdb's copy carries only in-frame clones and drops some. The sample records roughly 2,000,000 clones, 93% being singletons. The germline gives CDR1 SGHVS, CDR2 FQNEAQ. The CDR3 length is 15 residues. V dropped 1 base and J dropped 0 bases, with 9 bases sitting between them. Naive CD8 populations comprised CD45RO-negative cells positively selected for CCR7, excluding terminally differentiated effector memory CD45RA+ cells.

V is TRBV7-8 and J is TRBJ1-1, with unresolved D. Input material: naive CD8+ T cells from PBMCs. The clonotype comes from a young man in good health. Some clones in this sample may be carry-over from other donors' samples. For the CDR3, the DNA is TGTGCCAGCAGCTTAGGGGCGGGCTTGAACACTGAAGCTTTCTTT. Protein product: CASSLGAGLNTEAFF.